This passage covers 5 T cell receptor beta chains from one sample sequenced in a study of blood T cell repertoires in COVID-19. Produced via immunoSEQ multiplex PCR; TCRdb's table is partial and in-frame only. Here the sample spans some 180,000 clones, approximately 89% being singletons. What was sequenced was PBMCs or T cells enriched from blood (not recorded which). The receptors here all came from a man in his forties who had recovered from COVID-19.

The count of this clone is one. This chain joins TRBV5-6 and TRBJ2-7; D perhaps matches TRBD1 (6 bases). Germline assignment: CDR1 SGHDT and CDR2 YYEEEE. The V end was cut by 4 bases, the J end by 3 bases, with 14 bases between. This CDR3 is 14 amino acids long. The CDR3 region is CASSEGTLVYEQYF. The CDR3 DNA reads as TGTGCCAGCAGCGAGGGGACACTAGTCTACGAGCAGTACTTC. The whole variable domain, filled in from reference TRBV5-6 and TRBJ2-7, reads DAGVTQSPTHLIKTRGQQVTLRCSPKSGHDTVSWYQQALGQGPQFIFQYYEEEERQRGNFPDRFSGHQFPNYSSELNVNALLLGDSALYLCASSEGTLVYEQYFGPGTRLTVT.

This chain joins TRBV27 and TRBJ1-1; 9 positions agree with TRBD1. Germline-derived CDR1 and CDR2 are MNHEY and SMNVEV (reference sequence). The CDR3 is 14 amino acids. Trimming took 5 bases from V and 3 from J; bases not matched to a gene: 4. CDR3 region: CASSATGGYTEAFF. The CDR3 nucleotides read TGTGCCAGCAGTGCGACAGGGGGTTACACTGAAGCTTTCTTT.

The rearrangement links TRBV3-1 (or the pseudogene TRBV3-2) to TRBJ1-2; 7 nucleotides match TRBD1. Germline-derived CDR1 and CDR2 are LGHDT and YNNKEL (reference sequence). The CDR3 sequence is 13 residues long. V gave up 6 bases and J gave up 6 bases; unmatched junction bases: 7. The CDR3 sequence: CASSLQGKNGYTF. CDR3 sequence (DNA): TGTGCCAGCAGTCTACAGGGGAAAAATGGCTACACCTTC.

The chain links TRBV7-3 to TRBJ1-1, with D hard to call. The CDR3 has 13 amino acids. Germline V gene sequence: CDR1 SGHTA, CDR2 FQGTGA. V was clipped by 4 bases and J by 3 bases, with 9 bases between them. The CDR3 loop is CASSSQYHTEAFF. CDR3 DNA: TGTGCCAGCAGCTCACAATACCACACTGAAGCTTTCTTT. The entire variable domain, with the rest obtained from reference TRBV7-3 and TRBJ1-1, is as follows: GAGVSQTPSNKVTEKGKYVELRCDPISGHTALYWYRQSLGQGPEFLIYFQGTGAADDSGLPNDRFFAVRPEGSVSTLKIQRTERGDSAVYLCASSSQYHTEAFFGQGTRLTVV.

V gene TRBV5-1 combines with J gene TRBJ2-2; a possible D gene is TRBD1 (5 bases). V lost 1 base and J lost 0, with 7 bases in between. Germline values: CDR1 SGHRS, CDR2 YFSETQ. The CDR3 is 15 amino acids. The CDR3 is CASSLPQANTGELFF. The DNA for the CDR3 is TGCGCCAGCAGCTTGCCACAGGCGAACACCGGGGAGCTGTTTTTT.